This passage covers 19 T cell receptor beta chains from one sample sequenced in a study of CD8 T cells in ankylosing spondylitis. TCRdb called the 5' RACE reads again in MiXCR, with one record for every CDR3 protein. The sample carries 200,000 to 250,000 distinct CDR3 sequences, 20% to 30% recorded once. Source material: blood, either unsorted or a sorted T cell fraction (not recorded which). Receptor source: a male donor with ankylosing spondylitis or in good health (not recorded which).

This sequence joins TRBV15 and TRBJ2-3; 7 nucleotides line up with TRBD2. J gave up 4 bases and V 0 bases, and 13 bases lay outside the gene matches. Germline lookup yields CDR1 LNHNV and CDR2 YYDKDF (reference sequence). The CDR3 has 18 residues. The CDR3: CATSRDPWGGAGSDTQYF. In nucleotides, the CDR3 is TGTGCCACCAGCAGAGATCCCTGGGGGGGAGCCGGTTCAGATACGCAGTATTTT.

The chain recombines TRBV4-2 with TRBJ1-2, with 8 nucleotides matching TRBD1. CDR3 length: 16 amino acids. The germline CDR1 and CDR2 sequences are LGHNA and YNFKEQ. J was trimmed by 3 bases and V by 1 base; bases with no gene match: 7. As DNA, the CDR3 is TGTGCCAGCAGCCAAGGGACAGGGCTTAAAGACTATGGCTACACCTTC. Translation gives CASSQGTGLKDYGYTF.

V gene TRBV4-2 combines with J gene TRBJ2-5; the match to TRBD2 covers 12 bases. The CDR3 runs to 17 residues. The germline gives CDR1 LGHNA, CDR2 YNFKEQ. V was pared by 1 base and J by 3 bases, with 6 bases of the junction left unmatched. The CDR3 reads CASSQGLGLAGEETQYF. DNA for the CDR3: TGTGCCAGCAGCCAAGGCTTGGGACTAGCGGGTGAAGAGACCCAGTACTTC.

The table lists this clonotype with many counts. This chain joins TRBV18 and TRBJ1-1; TRBD1 aligns across 7 bases. The CDR3 is made up of 17 amino acids. V lost 4 bases and J lost 1; bases outside the gene matches: 12. Germline V CDR1 and CDR2: KGHSH, LQKENI. The CDR3 here is CASSQTPLSGGNTEAFF. The DNA for the CDR3 is TGTGCCAGCTCACAGACGCCACTATCAGGGGGGAACACTGAAGCTTTCTTT.

This clonotype was observed at least ten times. The chain uses TRBV29-1 and TRBJ2-5; D is possibly TRBD1 (6 bases). The germline V gene encodes CDR1 SQVTM and CDR2 ANQGSEA. V lost 1 base and J 5 bases, leaving 14 bases between the germline ends. This CDR3 has 14 residues. The CDR3 spells CSVEVYRADETQYF. DNA for the CDR3: TGCAGCGTTGAAGTCTACAGGGCAGACGAGACCCAGTACTTC.

This clonotype was detected a few times. The chain is built from TRBV29-1 and TRBJ2-5; 10 bases match TRBD2. V was pared by 4 bases and J by 4 bases, with 0 bases of the junction left unmatched. Germline values: CDR1 SQVTM, CDR2 ANQGSEA. The CDR3 loop spans 12 amino acids. The CDR3 region has the DNA TGCAGCGTTGTAGCGGGAGGAGAGACCCAGTACTTC. Protein: CSVVAGGETQYF.

The V and J genes are TRBV20-1 and TRBJ2-1; 10 bases line up with TRBD2. The trim removed 0 bases at V and 3 bases at J, leaving 8 bases unmatched. CDR1 is DFQATT, CDR2 SNEGSKA, per germline (reference sequence). This CDR3 is 17 amino acids long. The DNA of the CDR3 is TGCAGTGCTAGAGATTTACAAACTAGCGGGAACTACAATGAGCAGTTCTTC. Residues: CSARDLQTSGNYNEQFF.

With respect to this clonotype: A read error is possible here, since a much larger clone lies one base away. J is TRBJ2-3 and V is TRBV15; unclear D gene. Germline assignment: CDR1 LNHNV and CDR2 YYDKDF (reference sequence). With 0 bases removed from V and 6 bases from J, the gap between germline ends came to 7 bases. There are 13 residues in the CDR3. CDR3 coding DNA: TGTGCCACCAGCAGAGATTTCGGGGATACGCAGTATTTT. Amino acid sequence: CATSRDFGDTQYF.

This clonotype was counted ten times or more. The chain has TRBV29-1 and TRBJ2-3; no clear D. Germline CDR1 SQVTM, CDR2 ANQGSEA. Trimming took 5 bases from V and 3 from J, leaving 9 bases between them. This CDR3 comprises 12 residues. The CDR3 coding sequence is TGCAGCGTTTCTGGACCTACAGATACGCAGTATTTT. Translation gives CSVSGPTDTQYF.

This clonotype was seen only a few times. The rearrangement links TRBV10-1 to TRBJ2-2; tentative D call: TRBD2 (5 bases). In germline, CDR1 is WNHNN, CDR2 SYGVQD (reference sequence). V was pared by 3 bases and J by 2 bases, with 7 bases between. The CDR3 has 14 amino acids. CDR3 in amino acids: CASSDEGNTGELFF. CDR3 DNA: TGCGCCAGCAGTGACGAGGGCAACACCGGGGAGCTGTTTTTT.

The chain links TRBV29-1 to TRBJ2-3; the D gene is possibly TRBD2 (6 bases). The CDR3 contains 13 residues. Trimming stripped 7 bases from V and 2 bases from J, with 13 bases between. Germline lookup yields CDR1 SQVTM and CDR2 ANQGSEA. In DNA form, the CDR3 reads TGCAGCGGCGGGACTGCGGCCACAGATACGCAGTATTTT. Translated, it gives CSGGTAATDTQYF.

The chain carries TRBV20-1 and TRBJ2-1, with TRBD2 matching over 11 bases. The V gene end was trimmed by 4 bases and the J gene end by 12 bases; junction bases not matched to a gene: 2. The CDR3 is 11 residues long. Looked up from germline, CDR1 is DFQATT and CDR2 is SNEGSKA (reference sequence). The CDR3 nucleotides read TGCAGTGCTACTCTAGCGGGAGGGCAGTTCTTC. This sequence encodes CSATLAGGQFF.

The chain has TRBV20-1 and TRBJ2-5, with 8 bases matching TRBD2. The germline gives CDR1 DFQATT, CDR2 SNEGSKA (reference sequence). The ends lost 4 bases at V and 0 bases at J; junction bases unmatched: 13. The CDR3 totals 17 residues. CDR3 amino acids: CSAIPSGVAGHQETQYF. The CDR3 region has the DNA TGCAGTGCTATCCCCTCCGGGGTAGCGGGACACCAAGAGACCCAGTACTTC.

This clonotype appeared many times. The chain employs TRBV7-3 and TRBJ2-3; D remains unclear. The ends were cut back, 5 bases at V and 8 bases at J, with 11 bases in the middle. Per the germline V gene, CDR1 is SGHTA and CDR2 is FQGTGA. The CDR3 contains 12 residues. This CDR3 reads CASSRGGGTQYF. For the CDR3, the DNA is TGTGCCAGCAGCCGAGGTGGTGGTACGCAGTATTTT. Together with reference TRBV7-3 and TRBJ2-3, the CDR3 gives the full variable domain: GAGVSQTPSNKVTEKGKYVELRCDPISGHTALYWYRQSLGQGPEFLIYFQGTGAADDSGLPNDRFFAVRPEGSVSTLKIQRTERGDSAVYLCASSRGGGTQYFGPGTRLTVL.

The V call is TRBV29-1, the J call TRBJ2-1; 10 bases line up with TRBD2. From germline, CDR1 is SQVTM and CDR2 ANQGSEA. The CDR3 runs to 15 residues. J was trimmed by 10 bases and V by 1 base; bases with no gene match: 10. CDR3 protein: CSVEGRAILAGEQFF. The CDR3 coding sequence is TGCAGCGTTGAAGGTCGGGCTATACTAGCGGGGGAGCAGTTCTTC.

This clonotype was seen a handful of times. DNA for the CDR3: TGTGCCAGCAGCTACCACGCCCAAGGTCGGGAGACCCAGTACTTC. Protein: CASSYHAQGRETQYF. The rearrangement uses TRBV11-2 and TRBJ2-5; D not resolved. The CDR3 consists of 15 residues. Trimming took 4 bases from V and 5 from J, leaving 17 bases between them. CDR1 is SGHAT and CDR2 is FQNNGV in the germline V gene.

This clonotype occurred many times. The gene calls are TRBV7-2 and TRBJ2-3; no reliable D call. The CDR3 is 17 amino acids. V dropped 2 bases and J dropped 0 bases, with 15 bases sitting between them. Germline V gene data show CDR1 as SGHTA and CDR2 as FQGNSA. The CDR3 nucleotides are TGTGCCAGCAGCTTATTCGGCCGGCATGCTAGCACAGATACGCAGTATTTT. Its protein is CASSLFGRHASTDTQYF.

This clonotype has a single count. J is TRBJ2-1 and V is TRBV6-1; D is possibly TRBD2 (6 bases). CDR1 is MNHNS, CDR2 SASEGT, per germline. This CDR3 has 14 amino acids. Trimming removed 7 bases at V and 5 bases at J, with 15 bases between. The CDR3 here is CASTLGGSNNEQFF. The CDR3 bases are TGTGCCAGCACCCTTGGGGGGAGCAACAATGAGCAGTTCTTC.

In this sample, this clonotype turned up many times. The chain joins TRBV15 to TRBJ2-4; 11 bases are a match to TRBD1. The CDR3 is 15 amino acids. Germline V lookup: CDR1 LNHNV, CDR2 YYDKDF (reference sequence). The V and J ends lost 2 bases and 10 bases, in that order; junction bases with no gene match: 7. The CDR3 reads CATSRSPGQGGIQYF. The CDR3 coding sequence is TGTGCCACCAGCAGATCACCGGGACAGGGGGGAATTCAGTACTTC.